The 20 T cell receptor beta chains below all came from one sample that was sequenced in a study of identical twins. TCRdb used MiXCR to reprocess the 5' RACE reads, holding one entry per CDR3 protein. The data hold about 570,000 distinct CDR3 sequences, with approximately 9.6% observed a single time. Separately, the same data were catalogued under a study of yellow fever vaccine responses in identical twins.

Sequencing used PBMCs. The receptors were sampled from a woman between 18 and 30 years old in good health.

This clonotype turned up a few times. The chain joins TRBV24-1 to TRBJ2-1, with a possible D match to TRBD2 (6 bases). CDR1 KGHDR and CDR2 SFDVKD come from the germline V gene. This CDR3 is 15 amino acids long. Trimming took off 3 bases at V and 1 base at J, with 9 bases between the two ends. The CDR3 DNA is TGTGCCACCAGTGATGAGGGGAGGTCCTACAATGAGCAGTTCTTC. Translation gives CATSDEGRSYNEQFF.

This clonotype was recorded at least ten times. The chain recombines TRBV11-1 with TRBJ2-1; 8 nucleotides match TRBD1. V lost 4 bases, J lost 0 bases, and 14 bases stayed unmatched. Germline CDR1 SGHAT, CDR2 FQDESV (reference sequence). This CDR3 is 19 amino acids long. For the CDR3, the DNA is TGTGCCAGCAGCTGGGACAGGCAGACTAGTCAAAGCTCCTACAATGAGCAGTTCTTC. It specifies CASSWDRQTSQSSYNEQFF.

This clonotype has only a few counts. The chain is built from TRBV9 and TRBJ2-1; TRBD2 might be the D (6 bases). The V and J ends lost 2 bases and 3 bases respectively, with 12 bases between them. Germline V gene sequence: CDR1 SGDLS, CDR2 YYNGEE. The CDR3 loop spans 15 amino acids. Here the CDR3 DNA reads TGTGCCAGCAGCGTTACGGGGGATCACTACAATGAGCAGTTCTTC. Amino acids: CASSVTGDHYNEQFF.

This clonotype was seen many times. The CDR3 spells CASSFRGTGNTIYF. CDR3 DNA: TGTGCCAGCAGCTTTAGAGGGACCGGAAACACCATATATTTT. The chain is built from TRBV7-2 and TRBJ1-3, with D perhaps TRBD1 (5 bases). The CDR3 covers 14 residues. The germline gives CDR1 SGHTA, CDR2 FQGNSA. V was cut by 3 bases and J by 4 bases, with 10 bases left in between. Based on the CDR3 plus reference TRBV7-2 and TRBJ1-3, the full variable domain is GAGVSQSPSNKVTEKGKDVELRCDPISGHTALYWYRQSLGQGLEFLIYFQGNSAPDKSGLPSDRFSAERTGGSVSTLTIQRTQQEDSAVYLCASSFRGTGNTIYFGEGSWLTVV.

This chain connects TRBV11-1 to TRBJ2-5; D perhaps matches TRBD2 (6 bases). Looked up from germline, CDR1 is SGHAT and CDR2 is FQDESV (reference sequence). V was pared by 3 bases and J by 1 base, with 9 bases between. The CDR3 contains 14 residues. CDR3 sequence reads: CASSFLARQETQYF. The CDR3 bases are TGTGCCAGCAGCTTCCTAGCGCGCCAAGAGACCCAGTACTTC.

In its sample, this clonotype was seen a few times. The V gene is TRBV7-9, the J gene TRBJ2-2; 7 bases fit TRBD1. This CDR3 is 15 amino acids long. Germline V lookup: CDR1 SEHNR, CDR2 FQNEAQ (reference sequence). V was clipped by 5 bases and J by 4 bases; unmatched bases: 7. The CDR3: CASSQGDRITGELFF. CDR3 in DNA: TGTGCCAGCAGCCAGGGGGATCGGATCACCGGGGAGCTGTTTTTT.

This rearrangement joins TRBV10-3 to TRBJ2-7; 7 nucleotides line up with TRBD2. The CDR3 runs 14 residues. Germline V gene data show CDR1 as ENHRY and CDR2 as SYGVKD. V shed 6 bases and J 2 bases; nucleotides not matched to a gene: 7. In nucleotides, the CDR3 is TGTGCCATCAGAGAAGGAGCGGGAACCTACGAGCAGTACTTC. It is translated as CAIREGAGTYEQYF.

In this sample, this clonotype turned up a few times. The chain links TRBV6-5 to TRBJ2-7, with unresolved D. The V end was cut by 0 bases, the J end by 2 bases, with 11 bases between. The CDR3 is 15 residues long. Per the germline V gene, CDR1 is MNHEY and CDR2 is SVGAGI. The CDR3 DNA reads TGTGCCAGCAGTTACTCGCAACAGAGTCCCTACGAGCAGTACTTC. The encoded protein is CASSYSQQSPYEQYF.

Only a few counts were recorded for this clonotype. The V gene is TRBV6-2 or TRBV6-3, the J gene TRBJ2-7, with 11 bases lining up with TRBD2. CDR1 is MNHEY and CDR2 is SVGEGT in the germline V gene. This CDR3 is 15 amino acids long. After removal of 2 bases from V and 2 bases from J, the junction contained 2 bases not matched to a gene. This CDR3 reads CASSYVAGGPYEQYF. CDR3 sequence (DNA): TGTGCCAGCAGTTACGTAGCGGGAGGGCCCTACGAGCAGTACTTC.

This clonotype was observed a handful of times. The V and J genes are TRBV6-2 or TRBV6-3 and TRBJ2-5; 7 bases line up with TRBD1. Germline V gene sequence: CDR1 MNHEY, CDR2 SVGEGT. CDR3 length: 15 residues. V dropped 6 bases and J dropped 3; count of bases not matched to a gene: 10. CDR3 amino acids: CASRSPGTDKETQYF. In DNA, the CDR3 is TGTGCCAGCAGGTCTCCCGGGACAGATAAAGAGACCCAGTACTTC.

This clonotype was picked up many times. The V gene is TRBV20-1, the J gene TRBJ2-5; D not resolved. CDR3 length: 10 amino acids. Germline V gene sequence: CDR1 DFQATT, CDR2 SNEGSKA (reference sequence). V lost 5 bases to trimming and J lost 4 bases, with 5 bases between them. The CDR3 nucleotides are TGCAGTGCTGCTAGAGAGACCCAGTACTTC. Translating gives CSAARETQYF.

J is TRBJ1-1 and V is TRBV11-2; maybe TRBD1 (5 bases). Germline V gene sequence: CDR1 SGHAT, CDR2 FQNNGV. V lost 0 bases to trimming and J lost 2 bases, with 22 bases between them. This CDR3 contains 19 residues. DNA of the CDR3: TGTGCCAGCAGCTTAGATCAAGCCCTGGTCCCGTGGGGCAACACTGAAGCTTTCTTT. Translated: CASSLDQALVPWGNTEAFF.

Comment on this clonotype: This may come from a read error, since a much larger clone is one base off. J is TRBJ1-1 and V is TRBV4-1; D may be TRBD1 (6 bases). This CDR3 spans 15 amino acids. CDR1 is MGHRA, CDR2 YSYEKL, per germline. Trimming left V 7 bases short and J 10 bases short, with 25 bases between. The CDR3 DNA reads as TGCGCCAGCACCAACCCAACCAGGGGAAGGCGTCCAGCTTTCTTT. Its protein product is CASTNPTRGRRPAFF.

The chain carries TRBV28 and TRBJ2-6, with D perhaps TRBD1 (5 bases). Germline V gene sequence: CDR1 MDHEN, CDR2 SYDVKM. The CDR3 has 15 amino acids. Between the trimmed V and J ends, which lost 5 bases and 2 bases, there was a span of 10 bases. The CDR3 sequence: CASSNQGTGANVLTF. The CDR3 region has the DNA TGTGCCAGCAGTAACCAGGGAACTGGGGCCAACGTCCTGACTTTC.

V gene TRBV6-5 combines with J gene TRBJ1-4; D might be TRBD1 (5 bases). CDR3 length: 15 amino acids. Trimming took 1 base from V and 2 from J, leaving 8 bases between them. Germline values: CDR1 MNHEY, CDR2 SVGAGI. The CDR3 is CASSYLTVTNEKLFF. CDR3 in DNA: TGTGCCAGCAGTTACTTGACAGTCACTAATGAAAAACTGTTTTTT.

There are many counts of this clonotype. The J gene is TRBJ2-7, the V gene TRBV20-1, with 8 bases matching TRBD1. The CDR3 totals 15 residues. V was clipped by 5 bases and J by 1 base; unmatched bases: 10. CDR1 and CDR2 from the germline V gene are DFQATT and SNEGSKA (reference sequence). CDR3: CSARTPGTGSYEQYF. The DNA of the CDR3 is TGCAGTGCTCGTACCCCCGGGACAGGATCCTACGAGCAGTACTTC.

This clonotype was recorded a few times. V gene TRBV29-1 combines with J gene TRBJ2-3; possibly TRBD1 or TRBD2 for D (5 bases each). There are 13 residues in the CDR3. V dropped 6 bases and J dropped 2 bases, with 12 bases sitting between them. From germline, CDR1 is SQVTM and CDR2 ANQGSEA. CDR3 nucleotides: TGCAGCGTCCCGGGACCAGTCACAGATACGCAGTATTTT. Protein product: CSVPGPVTDTQYF.

This clonotype was observed many times. The rearrangement links TRBV3-1 to TRBJ1-2, with D possibly matching TRBD1 (6 bases). The CDR3 spans 14 residues. CDR1 is LGHDT and CDR2 is YNNKEL in the germline V gene (reference sequence). Trimming left V 2 bases short and J 6 bases short, with 13 bases between. The CDR3 here is CASSQIDGGHGYTF. As DNA, the CDR3 is TGTGCCAGCAGCCAAATTGACGGGGGGCATGGCTACACCTTC.

V gene TRBV6-1 combines with J gene TRBJ2-1, with 16 bases that match TRBD2. This CDR3 contains 16 residues. With V trimmed by 6 bases and J by 8 bases, 7 bases remained unmatched. The germline V gene encodes CDR1 MNHNS and CDR2 SASEGT. The CDR3 is CASSAGLAGGEHEQFF. The CDR3 DNA sequence: TGTGCCAGCAGCGCGGGACTAGCGGGAGGGGAGCATGAGCAGTTCTTC.

The chain couples TRBV6-2 or TRBV6-3 to TRBJ2-1, with 8 bases fitting TRBD1. From germline, CDR1 is MNHEY and CDR2 SVGEGT. This CDR3 is 16 amino acids long. J lost 12 bases, V lost 1 base, and 14 bases had no gene match. The CDR3 sequence: CASSYLDRDMGRVQFF. CDR3 nucleotides: TGTGCCAGCAGTTACTTGGACAGGGATATGGGTCGGGTGCAGTTCTTC.